This T cell receptor (beta chain) was sequenced in a study of CD8 T cells in ankylosing spondylitis (dated 2017 in TCRdb). About the full investigation: The study profiled T cell receptor beta repertoires in healthy donors and ankylosing spondylitis patients to find disease-linked TCR variants. The full study cohort comprised approximately 23 ankylosing spondylitis patients and roughly 100 healthy donors. Peripheral blood was sampled, and synovial fluid was also collected from ankylosing spondylitis patients. Study-wide findings and limitations: The disease-linked clones had a CD8+ phenotype and were found at relatively low frequencies in peripheral blood. The disease-linked clones were reported as significantly enriched in matched synovial fluid samples from ankylosing spondylitis patients. A TCR beta motif made up of several highly homologous amino acid variants appeared to be characteristic of blood from ankylosing spondylitis patients. Some motif variants were previously reported in synovial fluid and blood of reactive arthritis patients, suggesting common disease-initiation mechanisms.

As to this clonotype: Its antigen has not been determined. No per-base quality is available; no much larger clone lies one base away.

Sequenced using an Illumina HiSeq 2500. TCR beta libraries were prepared by quantitative 5'-RACE with molecular barcodes. Concerning the study's data processing: A new computational method, built on a probabilistic model of VDJ rearrangement, was used to identify disease-linked TCR variants. Clones were called with MiXCR by TCRdb after fastp trimmed the public reads at Q25, and only in-frame beta chains were retained. Entries that share a CDR3 protein sequence are merged under the most common genes and DNA. TCRdb, not the original authors, processed these V and J calls. The sample contains around 340,000 distinct CDR3 sequences, roughly 22% of them found a single time. The ten most abundant clones make up about an eighth of the sample. The receptor's source is a male donor with ankylosing spondylitis or in good health (not recorded which). Sequences were obtained from blood, either unsorted or a sorted T cell fraction (not recorded which).

This receptor carries the CDR3 CASSPVGGSFHEQYF. The nucleotides read TGTGCCAGCAGCCCGGTGGGGGGGTCCTTCCACGAGCAGTACTTC. The V and J genes are TRBV7-9 and TRBJ2-7, and 7 bases in between align with TRBD2. From V the trimming removes 5 bases and from J it removes 5 bases, while the gene matches leave 12 bases of the junction unaccounted for. In the germline V gene (reference sequence), CDR1 corresponds to SEHNR and CDR2 to FQNEAQ. From cysteine to phenylalanine, the CDR3 is 15 amino acids long. Of the read, only the CDR3 DNA is kept; its 45 bases are in frame from base 1.